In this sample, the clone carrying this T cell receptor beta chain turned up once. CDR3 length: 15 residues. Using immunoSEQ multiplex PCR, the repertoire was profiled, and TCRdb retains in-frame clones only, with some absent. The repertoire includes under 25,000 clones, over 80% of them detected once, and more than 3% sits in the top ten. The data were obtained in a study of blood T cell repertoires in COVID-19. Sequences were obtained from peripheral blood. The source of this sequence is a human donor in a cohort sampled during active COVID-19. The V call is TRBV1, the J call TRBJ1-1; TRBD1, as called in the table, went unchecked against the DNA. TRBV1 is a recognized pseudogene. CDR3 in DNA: TGCACCAGCAACCGGACAGGCCCCGGAGATACTGAAGCTTTCTTT. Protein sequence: CTSNRTGPGDTEAFF.